This TCR beta chain was profiled in a study of blood T cell repertoires in COVID-19. TCRdb's table, derived via immunoSEQ multiplex PCR, lists solely in-frame clones and lacks some. This sample yields around 250,000 clones, of which 70% to 90% are seen a single time; less than 2.5% belongs to the top ten. The V gene end was trimmed by 3 bases and the J gene end by 5 bases; junction bases not matched to a gene: 6. Germline CDR1 is MNHEY and CDR2 is SMNVEV (reference sequence). The CDR3 loop spans 14 amino acids. Participant age was roughly 18 to 100 years, and participants resided in approximately 25 US areas.

The source is a woman aged 50 to 65 who had recovered from COVID-19. Sequencing input: PBMCs or T cells enriched from blood (not recorded which). This sequence joins TRBV27 and TRBJ1-2, with 7 bases matching TRBD1. CDR3 protein: CASSLSGGIYGYTF. CDR3 in DNA: TGTGCCAGCAGTTTGTCAGGGGGGATTTATGGCTACACCTTC.